These T cell receptor beta chains were read from a single sample in a study of cytomegalovirus exposure and HLA in healthy donors. Assay used: immunoSEQ multiplex PCR; TCRdb lists only in-frame clones, some missing. Of about 110,000 clones in the sample, more than 75% were seen once. The sequencing sample was made of PBMCs. These receptors originate from a woman under 40 in good health and CMV-seropositive. Both conserved end residues are trimmed from each CDR3.

v_call	j_call	cdr3_aa
TRBV4-1	TRBJ1-2	ASSQDPDRAYGYT
TRBV5-6	TRBJ2-5	ASSPAVSYQETQY
TRBV21-1	TRBJ2-1	ASSKEGDEQF
TRBV9	TRBJ2-3	ASSPQGGGGTDTQY
TRBV28	TRBJ1-2	ASSYRGFT
TRBV7-9	TRBJ1-3	ASSPGTDSGNTIY
TRBV4-2	TRBJ2-7	ASSQAQGASDEQY
TRBV28	TRBJ2-5	ASSLRTGFSETQY
TRBV5-4	TRBJ2-7	ASSLGSSSYEQY
TRBV5-1	TRBJ2-1	ASSSRVDEQF
TRBV19	TRBJ1-5	ASSIPGTGGQPQH
TRBV4-2	TRBJ2-6	ASSQEAGGSGANVLT
TRBV7-9	TRBJ1-1	ASSQGQGEAF
TRBV7-2	TRBJ2-2	ASSPGSGVGTGELF
TRBV15	TRBJ2-5	ATSKAGGFQETQY
TRBV19	TRBJ1-5	ASSPGRGLQPQH
TRBV10-3	TRBJ1-1	AIRDRGDTEAF
TRBV5-4	TRBJ2-7	ASSLPGGLGEQY
TRBV10-1	TRBJ2-1	ASSPREVNEQF
TRBV11-2	TRBJ2-1	ASSLGRDPVRDEQF
TRBV20-1	TRBJ1-1	SAPGQGQAF
TRBV7-9	TRBJ2-2	ASSPGTSVIPRELF
TRBV5-1	TRBJ2-1	ASSRTRYNEQF
TRBV27	TRBJ2-7	ASSGLAGGTYEQY
TRBV29-1	TRBJ2-3	SVDGLGTGDVRTDTQY
TRBV7-8	TRBJ2-7	ASSSSVHEQY
TRBV5-1	TRBJ2-5	ASSPRTGPQETQY
TRBV6-5	TRBJ1-2	ASSKGAGGYT
TRBV6-5	TRBJ1-2	ASSYGGQGYYGYT
TRBV7-2	TRBJ2-7	ASSLVSPGQVNSYEQY
TRBV6-6	TRBJ2-2	ASSSPSGGVTGELF
TRBV27	TRBJ2-1	ASSTTGLAEF
TRBV9	TRBJ2-1	ASSLRGGVTYNEQF
TRBV5-1	TRBJ2-1	ASSPIAGARSEQF
TRBV5-1	TRBJ2-2	ASSVDLNSNTGELF
TRBV5-6	TRBJ2-7	ASSLYGTGDYEQY
TRBV11-2	TRBJ2-2	ASSLFRDTGELF
TRBV11-2	TRBJ2-1	ASSLGPGAGTNEQF
TRBV4-3	TRBJ2-2	ASSQEWEGGNTGELF
TRBV30	TRBJ2-7	AWSPGGGSYEQY